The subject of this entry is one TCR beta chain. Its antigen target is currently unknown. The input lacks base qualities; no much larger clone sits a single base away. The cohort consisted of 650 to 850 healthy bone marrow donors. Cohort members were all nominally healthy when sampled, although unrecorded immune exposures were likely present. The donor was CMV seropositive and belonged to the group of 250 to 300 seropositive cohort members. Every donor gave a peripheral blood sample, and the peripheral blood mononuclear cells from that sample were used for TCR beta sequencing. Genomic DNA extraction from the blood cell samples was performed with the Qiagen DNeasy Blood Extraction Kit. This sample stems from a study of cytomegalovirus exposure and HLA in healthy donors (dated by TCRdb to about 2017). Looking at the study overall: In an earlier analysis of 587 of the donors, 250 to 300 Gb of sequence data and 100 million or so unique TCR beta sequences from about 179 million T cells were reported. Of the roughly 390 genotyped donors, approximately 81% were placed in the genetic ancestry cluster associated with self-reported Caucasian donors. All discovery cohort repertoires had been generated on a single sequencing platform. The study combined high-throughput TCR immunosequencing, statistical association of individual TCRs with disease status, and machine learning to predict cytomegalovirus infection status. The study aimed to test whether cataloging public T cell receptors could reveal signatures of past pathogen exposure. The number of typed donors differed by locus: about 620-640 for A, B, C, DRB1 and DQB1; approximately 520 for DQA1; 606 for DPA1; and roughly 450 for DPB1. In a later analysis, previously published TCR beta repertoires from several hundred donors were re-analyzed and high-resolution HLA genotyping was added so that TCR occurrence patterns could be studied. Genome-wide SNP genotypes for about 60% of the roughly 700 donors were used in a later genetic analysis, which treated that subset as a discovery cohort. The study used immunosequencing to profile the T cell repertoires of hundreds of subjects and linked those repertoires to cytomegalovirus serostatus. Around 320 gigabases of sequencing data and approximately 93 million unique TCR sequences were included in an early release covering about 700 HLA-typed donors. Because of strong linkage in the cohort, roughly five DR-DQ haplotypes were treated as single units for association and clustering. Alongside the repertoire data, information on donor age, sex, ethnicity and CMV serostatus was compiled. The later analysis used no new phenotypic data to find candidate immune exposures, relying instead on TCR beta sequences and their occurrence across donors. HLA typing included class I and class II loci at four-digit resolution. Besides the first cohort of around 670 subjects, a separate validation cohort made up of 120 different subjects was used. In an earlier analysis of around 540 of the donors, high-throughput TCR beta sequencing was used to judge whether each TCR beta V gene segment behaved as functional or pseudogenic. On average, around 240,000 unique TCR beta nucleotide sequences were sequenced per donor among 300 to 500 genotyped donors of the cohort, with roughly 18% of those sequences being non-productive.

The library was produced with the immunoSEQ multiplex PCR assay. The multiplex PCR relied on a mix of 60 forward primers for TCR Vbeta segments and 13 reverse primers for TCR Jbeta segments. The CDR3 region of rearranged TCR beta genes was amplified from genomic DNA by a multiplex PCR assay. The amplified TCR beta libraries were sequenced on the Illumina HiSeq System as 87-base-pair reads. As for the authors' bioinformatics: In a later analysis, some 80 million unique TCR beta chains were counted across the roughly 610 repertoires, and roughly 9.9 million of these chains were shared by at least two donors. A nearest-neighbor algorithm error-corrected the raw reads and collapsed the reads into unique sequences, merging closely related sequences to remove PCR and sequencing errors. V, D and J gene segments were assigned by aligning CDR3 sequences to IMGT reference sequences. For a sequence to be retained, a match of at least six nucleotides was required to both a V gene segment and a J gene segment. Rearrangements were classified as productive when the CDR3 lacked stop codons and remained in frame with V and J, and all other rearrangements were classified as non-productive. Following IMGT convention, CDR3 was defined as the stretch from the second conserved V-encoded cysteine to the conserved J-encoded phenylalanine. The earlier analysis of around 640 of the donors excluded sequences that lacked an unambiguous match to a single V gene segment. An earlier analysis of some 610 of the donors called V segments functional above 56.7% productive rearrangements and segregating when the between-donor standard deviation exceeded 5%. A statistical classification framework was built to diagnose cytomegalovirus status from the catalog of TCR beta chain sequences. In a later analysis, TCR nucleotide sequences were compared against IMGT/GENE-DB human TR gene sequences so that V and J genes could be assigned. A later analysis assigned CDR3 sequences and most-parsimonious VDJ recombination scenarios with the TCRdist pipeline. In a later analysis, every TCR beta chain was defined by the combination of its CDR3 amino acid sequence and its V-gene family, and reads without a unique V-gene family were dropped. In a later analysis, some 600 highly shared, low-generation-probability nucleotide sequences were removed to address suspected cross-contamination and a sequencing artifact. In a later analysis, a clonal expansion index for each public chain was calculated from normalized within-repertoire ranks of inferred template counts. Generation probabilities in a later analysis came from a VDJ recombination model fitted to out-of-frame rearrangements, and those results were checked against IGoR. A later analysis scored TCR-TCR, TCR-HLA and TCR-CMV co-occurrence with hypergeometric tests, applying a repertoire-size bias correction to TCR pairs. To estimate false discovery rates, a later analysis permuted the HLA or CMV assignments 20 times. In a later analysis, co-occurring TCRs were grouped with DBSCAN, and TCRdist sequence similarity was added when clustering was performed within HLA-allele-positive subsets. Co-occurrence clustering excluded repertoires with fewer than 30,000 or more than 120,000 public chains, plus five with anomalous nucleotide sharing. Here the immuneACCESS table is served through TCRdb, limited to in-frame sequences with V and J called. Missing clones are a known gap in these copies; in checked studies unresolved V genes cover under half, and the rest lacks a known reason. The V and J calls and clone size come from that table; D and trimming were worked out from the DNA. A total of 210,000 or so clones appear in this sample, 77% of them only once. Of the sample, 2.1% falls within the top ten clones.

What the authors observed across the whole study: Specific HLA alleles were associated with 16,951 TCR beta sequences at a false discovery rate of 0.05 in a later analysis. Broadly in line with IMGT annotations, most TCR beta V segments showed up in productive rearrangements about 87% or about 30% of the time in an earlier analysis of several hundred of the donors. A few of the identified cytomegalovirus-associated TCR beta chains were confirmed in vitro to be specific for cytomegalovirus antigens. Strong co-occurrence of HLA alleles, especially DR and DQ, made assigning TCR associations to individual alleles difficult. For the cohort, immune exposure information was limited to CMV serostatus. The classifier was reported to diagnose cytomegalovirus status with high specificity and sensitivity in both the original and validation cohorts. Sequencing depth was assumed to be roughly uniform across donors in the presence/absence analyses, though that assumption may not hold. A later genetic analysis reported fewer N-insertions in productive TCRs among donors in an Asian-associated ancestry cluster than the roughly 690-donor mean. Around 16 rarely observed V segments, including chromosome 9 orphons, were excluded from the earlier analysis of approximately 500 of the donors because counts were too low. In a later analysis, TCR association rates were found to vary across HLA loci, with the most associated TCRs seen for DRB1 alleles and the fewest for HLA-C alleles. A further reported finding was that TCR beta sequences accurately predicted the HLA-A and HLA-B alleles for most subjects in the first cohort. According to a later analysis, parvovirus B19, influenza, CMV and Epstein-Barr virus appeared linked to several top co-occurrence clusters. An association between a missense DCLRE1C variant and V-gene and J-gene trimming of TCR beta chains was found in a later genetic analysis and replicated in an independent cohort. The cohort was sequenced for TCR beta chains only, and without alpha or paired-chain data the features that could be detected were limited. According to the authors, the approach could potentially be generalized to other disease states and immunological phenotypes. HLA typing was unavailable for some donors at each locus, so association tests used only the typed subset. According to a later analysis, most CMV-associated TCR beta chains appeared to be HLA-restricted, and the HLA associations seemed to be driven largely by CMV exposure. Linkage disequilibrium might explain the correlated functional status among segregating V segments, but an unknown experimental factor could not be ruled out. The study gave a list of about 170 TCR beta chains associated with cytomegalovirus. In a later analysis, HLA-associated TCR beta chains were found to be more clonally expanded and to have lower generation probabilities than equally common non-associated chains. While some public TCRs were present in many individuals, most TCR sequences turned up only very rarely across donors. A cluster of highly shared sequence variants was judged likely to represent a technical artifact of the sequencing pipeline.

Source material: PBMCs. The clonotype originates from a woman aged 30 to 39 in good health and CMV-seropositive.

In nucleotide form, the sequence is TGTGCCAGCAGTGTGTCTAGCGGCTACACAGATACGCAGTATTTT. Protein translation: CASSVSSGYTDTQYF. This sequence uses TRBV6-4 and TRBJ2-3, with 7 junctional bases fitting TRBD2. Unmatched junction bases come to 6, with V trimmed by 4 bases and J by 2 bases. Reading the germline V gene gives CDR1 MRHNA and CDR2 SNTAGT. The CDR3 spans 15 residues, from the cysteine through the phenylalanine. CDR3 DNA only is kept here, 45 bases in frame from base 1.